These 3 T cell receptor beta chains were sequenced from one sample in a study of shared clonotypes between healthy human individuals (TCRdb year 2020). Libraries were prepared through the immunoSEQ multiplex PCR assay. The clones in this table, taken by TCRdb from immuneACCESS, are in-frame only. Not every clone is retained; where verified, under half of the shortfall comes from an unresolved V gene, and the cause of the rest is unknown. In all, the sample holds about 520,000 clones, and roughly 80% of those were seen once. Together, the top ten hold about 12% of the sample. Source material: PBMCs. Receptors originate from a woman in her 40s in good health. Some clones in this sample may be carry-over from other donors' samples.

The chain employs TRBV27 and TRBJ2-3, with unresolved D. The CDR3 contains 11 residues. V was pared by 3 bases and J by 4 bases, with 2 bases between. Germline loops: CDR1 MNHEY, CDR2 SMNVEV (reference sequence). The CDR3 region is CASSFADTQYF. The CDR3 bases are TGTGCCAGCAGTTTTGCAGATACGCAGTATTTT.

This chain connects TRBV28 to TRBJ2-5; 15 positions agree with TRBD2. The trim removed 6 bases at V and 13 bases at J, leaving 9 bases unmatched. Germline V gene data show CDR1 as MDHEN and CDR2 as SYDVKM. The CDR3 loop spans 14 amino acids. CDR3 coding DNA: TGTGCCAGCAGCCGGACTAGCGGGAGGGCCACCTCGTACTTC. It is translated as CASSRTSGRATSYF. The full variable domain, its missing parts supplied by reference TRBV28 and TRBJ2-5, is DVKVTQSSRYLVKRTGEKVFLECVQDMDHENMFWYRQDPGLGLRLIYFSYDVKMKEKGDIPEGYSVSREKKERFSLILESASTNQTSMYLCASSRTSGRATSYFGPGTRLLVL.

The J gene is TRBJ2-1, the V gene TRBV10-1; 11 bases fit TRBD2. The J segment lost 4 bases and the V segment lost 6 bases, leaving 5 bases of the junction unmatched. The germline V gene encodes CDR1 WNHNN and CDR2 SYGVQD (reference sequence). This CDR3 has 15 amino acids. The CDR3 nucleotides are TGCGCCAGCAGAACTAGCGGGAGTAGGTACAATGAGCAGTTCTTC. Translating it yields CASRTSGSRYNEQFF.